This entry describes one T cell receptor beta chain. What it binds is unknown. PCR primers comprised 60 Vbeta and 13 Jbeta primers. Original analysis: There were 70 million to 95 million unique TCR beta chains by a later count, and approximately 10 million of them were shared. Some clones are missing from TCRdb's copy, which holds only in-frame ones; the method was immunoSEQ multiplex PCR. The V and J calls and the clone size are those of that table, but D and trimming were determined from the DNA. Of approximately 160,000 clones in the sample, 84% were seen once. This specimen belongs to a study of cytomegalovirus exposure and HLA in healthy donors. Overall study findings and caveats: The only immune exposure information that was available was CMV serostatus. Cytomegalovirus-associated status was assigned to 164 TCR beta chains. Segments of the TCR beta V type were, in most cases, productive about 90% or about 30% of the time in an earlier analysis.

CDR3 length: 16 residues. Looked up from germline, CDR1 is MNHNS and CDR2 is SASEGT. This clonotype was sampled from a boy aged 2 to 10 in good health and CMV-seronegative. Sequencing was performed on PBMCs. V gene TRBV6-1 combines with J gene TRBJ2-5, with TRBD2 matching 9 bases. The DNA end is a closer match to TRBJ2-7, so the J assignment may be wrong. Written as DNA, the CDR3 is TGTGCCAGCAGTGAATCAAGCGGGAGGCAACTTTACGAGCAGTACTTC. Translating it yields CASSESSGRQLYEQYF.